These 4 T cell receptor beta chains were sequenced from one sample in a study of blood T cell repertoires in COVID-19. Sequenced by immunoSEQ multiplex PCR; TCRdb stores in-frame clones only, minus some. The sample holds about 100,000 clones, 65% to 90% seen once. The sample was PBMCs or T cells enriched from blood (not recorded which). The receptors come from a woman aged 45-59 years who had recovered from COVID-19.

The chain links TRBV7-2 to TRBJ2-5; TRBD2 matches at 7 bases. The CDR3 consists of 15 residues. Germline lookup yields CDR1 SGHTA and CDR2 FQGNSA. Germline trimming cut 8 bases from V and 5 bases from J; bases unmatched to any gene: 14. CDR3 loop: CASASSSGEGETQYF. As DNA, the CDR3 is TGTGCCAGCGCGTCCTCGTCTGGGGAGGGGGAGACCCAGTACTTC.

A word on this clone: One junction end disagrees with the germline gene, perhaps due to a read error. The rearrangement joins TRBV24-1 to TRBJ1-1, with a possible D match to TRBD1 (5 bases). This CDR3 region has 12 residues. From germline, CDR1 is KGHDR and CDR2 SFDVKD. Written as DNA, the CDR3 is TGTGCCACCCGTGACAGGAACACTGAAGCTTTCTTT. Translation gives CATRDRNTEAFF.

This chain uses TRBV7-2 with TRBJ2-7, with 7 bases fitting TRBD2. The CDR3 contains 13 residues. Unmatched junction bases numbered 11, after V lost 8 bases and J lost 7 bases. Germline CDR1 SGHTA, CDR2 FQGNSA. CDR3 DNA: TGTGCCAGCCGAAGGACTAGTAGTGGTGAGCAGTACTTC. It yields the protein CASRRTSSGEQYF. Based on the CDR3 plus reference TRBV7-2 and TRBJ2-7, the full variable domain is GAGVSQSPSNKVTEKGKDVELRCDPISGHTALYWYRQSLGQGLEFLIYFQGNSAPDKSGLPSDRFSAERTGGSVSTLTIQRTQQEDSAVYLCASRRTSSGEQYFGPGTRLTVT.

The gene calls are TRBV5-6 and TRBJ2-1; 7 bases fit TRBD2. Germline assignment: CDR1 SGHDT and CDR2 YYEEEE. CDR3 size: 17 residues. V gave up 2 bases and J gave up 0 bases; unmatched junction bases: 8. The CDR3 bases are TGTGCCAGCAGCTTTTCCCTAGCGGCGAGCTCCTACAATGAGCAGTTCTTC. The encoded protein is CASSFSLAASSYNEQFF.